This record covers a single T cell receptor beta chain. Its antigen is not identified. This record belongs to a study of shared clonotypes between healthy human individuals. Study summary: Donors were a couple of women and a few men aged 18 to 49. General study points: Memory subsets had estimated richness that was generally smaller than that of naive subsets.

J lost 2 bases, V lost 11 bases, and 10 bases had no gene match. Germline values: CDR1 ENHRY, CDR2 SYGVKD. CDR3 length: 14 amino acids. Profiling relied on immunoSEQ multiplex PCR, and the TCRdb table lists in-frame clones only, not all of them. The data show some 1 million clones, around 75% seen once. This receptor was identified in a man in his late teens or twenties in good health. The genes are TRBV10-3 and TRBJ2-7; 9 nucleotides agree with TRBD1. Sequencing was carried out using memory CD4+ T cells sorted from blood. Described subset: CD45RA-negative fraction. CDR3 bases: TGTGCCGCTACGCCGGGACAGGGCGCCTACGAGCAGTACTTC. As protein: CAATPGQGAYEQYF.